What follows are 13 T cell receptor beta chains derived from one specimen sequenced in a study of neurological immune-mediated disorders. TCRdb re-called the 5' RACE reads through MiXCR, storing one row per CDR3 protein. The sample carries 25,000 to 30,000 distinct CDR3 sequences, 5% to 8% recorded once. The sample comprised PBMCs. Receptors were obtained from a woman aged 50 to 60 in good health.

This clonotype has a count of ten or more. The chain has TRBV3-1 and TRBJ2-7; D not resolved. Germline V gene data show CDR1 as LGHDT and CDR2 as YNNKEL (reference sequence). V was trimmed by 2 bases and J by 3 bases, leaving 11 bases between them. This CDR3 has 14 residues. The CDR3 is CASSQSTVGYEQYF. In DNA form, the CDR3 reads TGTGCCAGCAGCCAAAGTACCGTGGGCTACGAGCAGTACTTC.

This clonotype was picked up many times. The chain is built from TRBV20-1 and TRBJ2-7; D is possibly TRBD1 (5 bases). This CDR3 comprises 12 residues. Trimming left V 3 bases short and J 3 bases short, with 9 bases between. Germline-derived CDR1 and CDR2 are DFQATT and SNEGSKA (reference sequence). The CDR3 is CSASREDYEQYF. The CDR3 coding sequence is TGCAGTGCTAGCAGGGAAGACTACGAGCAGTACTTC.

There are many counts of this clonotype. The genes are TRBV9 and TRBJ2-7; 7 positions match TRBD1. Germline-derived CDR1 and CDR2 are SGDLS and YYNGEE. The CDR3 contains 14 residues. The junction had 6 bases not matched to a gene; V was cut back by 4 bases and J by 2 bases. Here the CDR3 DNA reads TGTGCCAGCAGCTTCGGGACAGTACCCTACGAGCAGTACTTC. This codes for CASSFGTVPYEQYF. Using reference TRBV9 and TRBJ2-7 for the parts outside the CDR3, the full variable domain is DSGVTQTPKHLITATGQRVTLRCSPRSGDLSVYWYQQSLDQGLQFLIQYYNGEERAKGNILERFSAQQFPDLHSELNLSSLELGDSALYFCASSFGTVPYEQYFGPGTRLTVT.

This clonotype has at least ten counts. The chain links TRBV7-9 to TRBJ1-4, with D hard to call. Germline V gene sequence: CDR1 SEHNR, CDR2 FQNEAQ (reference sequence). The CDR3 totals 12 residues. The germline V and J ends were trimmed by 1 base and 6 bases, with 3 bases remaining between them. The CDR3: CASSLVYEKLFF. CDR3 sequence (DNA): TGTGCCAGCAGCTTAGTTTATGAAAAACTGTTTTTT.

This sequence joins TRBV19 and TRBJ2-3, with 7 positions matching TRBD2. Trimming removed 6 bases from V and 11 bases from J; junction bases left unmatched: 5. The CDR3 is 11 amino acids. The V gene's germline CDR1 is LNHDA and CDR2 SQIVND (reference sequence). CDR3 in amino acids: CASSPGGGQYF. CDR3 in DNA: TGTGCCAGTAGCCCGGGAGGAGGGCAGTATTTT. Looking up the rest from reference TRBV19 and TRBJ2-3 gives the full variable domain: DGGITQSPKYLFRKEGQNVTLSCEQNLNHDAMYWYRQDPGQGLRLIYYSQIVNDFQKGDIAEGYSVSREKKESFPLTVTSAQKNPTAFYLCASSPGGGQYFGPGTRLTVL.

This clonotype has ten or more counts. The V and J genes are TRBV29-1 and TRBJ2-6; possibly TRBD2 for D (6 bases). The CDR3 runs to 14 residues. The ends were cut back, 3 bases at V and 3 bases at J, with 9 bases in the middle. Germline values: CDR1 SQVTM, CDR2 ANQGSEA. CDR3: CSVDRGGGANVLTF. The CDR3 bases are TGCAGCGTTGATAGGGGAGGTGGGGCCAACGTCCTGACTTTC.

This clonotype was detected ten times or more. The chain uses TRBV5-8 and TRBJ1-5, with 8 bases matching TRBD1. This CDR3 has 15 amino acids. Germline V CDR1 and CDR2: SGHTS, YDEGEE. Trimming took 4 bases from V and 3 from J; bases not matched to a gene: 6. CDR3 bases: TGTGCCAGCAGCAACGGACAGGGTGACAATCAGCCCCAGCATTTT. Residues: CASSNGQGDNQPQHF. The whole variable domain, remainder taken from reference TRBV5-8 and TRBJ1-5, is EAGVTQSPTHLIKTRGQQATLRCSPISGHTSVYWYQQALGLGLQFLLWYDEGEERNRGNFPPRFSGRQFPNYSSELNVNALELEDSALYLCASSNGQGDNQPQHFGDGTRLSIL.

This clonotype was seen repeatedly, ten times or more. For the CDR3, the DNA is TGCGCCAGCAGCCTACGACCACCTACGGAGCAGTACTTC. As protein: CASSLRPPTEQYF. The chain uses TRBV5-1 and TRBJ2-7; no definite D call. The V gene's germline CDR1 is SGHRS and CDR2 YFSETQ. The CDR3 loop spans 13 amino acids. The germline V and J ends were trimmed by 4 bases and 7 bases, with 15 bases remaining between them.

V gene TRBV27 combines with J gene TRBJ1-5; D might be TRBD1 (6 bases). The length of the CDR3 is 14 residues. In germline, CDR1 is MNHEY, CDR2 SMNVEV (reference sequence). This CDR3 reads CTSSVRTGNQPQHF. The CDR3 DNA is TGTACTAGCAGTGTTCGAACAGGGAATCAGCCCCAGCATTTT.

This clonotype has ten or more counts. This chain uses TRBV5-1 with TRBJ2-3; perhaps D is TRBD1 or TRBD2 (5 bases each). CDR1 is SGHRS and CDR2 is YFSETQ in the germline V gene. There are 17 residues in the CDR3. V dropped 4 bases and J dropped 0 bases, with 18 bases sitting between them. The CDR3, as DNA: TGCGCCAGCAGCAGTTCTTGGGGGATACTTAGCACAGATACGCAGTATTTT. Translating it yields CASSSSWGILSTDTQYF.

This clonotype was seen repeatedly, ten times or more. The chain recombines TRBV20-1 with TRBJ2-1; D possibly corresponds to TRBD1 (6 bases). Germline CDR1 is DFQATT and CDR2 is SNEGSKA (reference sequence). V lost 5 bases, J lost 7 bases, and 24 bases lay in between. This CDR3 contains 16 residues. CDR3 sequence: CSAVTQGRPSLNEQFF. As DNA, the CDR3 is TGCAGTGCTGTTACACAGGGTCGTCCTTCTCTGAATGAGCAGTTCTTC.

This clonotype was seen ten or more times. V gene TRBV7-3 combines with J gene TRBJ1-1, with a tentative D call TRBD1 (6 bases). CDR3 length: 14 amino acids. V lost 1 base and J 1 base, leaving 7 bases between the germline ends. Looked up from germline, CDR1 is SGHTA and CDR2 is FQGTGA. The CDR3 here is CASSLKGGNTEAFF. CDR3 coding DNA: TGTGCCAGCAGCTTAAAGGGGGGGAACACTGAAGCTTTCTTT.

This clonotype was observed many times. This chain joins TRBV2 and TRBJ2-1; 8 positions agree with TRBD1. After removal of 8 bases from V and 5 bases from J, the junction contained 11 bases not matched to a gene. The CDR3 sequence is 15 residues long. Germline V CDR1 and CDR2: SNHLY, FYNNEI. The CDR3 sequence: CASGMDRVAHNEQFF. The CDR3 DNA follows: TGTGCCAGCGGGATGGACAGGGTGGCGCACAATGAGCAGTTCTTC.